The TCR beta chain under discussion was sequenced for a study of T cells in Graves' hyperthyroidism and ophthalmopathy. This clonotype was detected many times. A much larger clone sits a single nucleotide away, making a read error possible. The germline gives CDR1 SGHAT, CDR2 FQNNGV. The V segment lost 5 bases and the J segment 1 base; nucleotides outside the gene matches: 4. There are 14 residues in the CDR3. Amplification of TCR beta CDR3 regions was performed using RNA transcripts as template. RT-PCR in the first round (using the HTBI primer set) targeted the TCR CDR3. TCRdb processed the multiplex PCR reads anew with MiXCR; each CDR3 protein has one entry. The table records about 200,000 distinct CDR3 sequences, about 17% of them present only once.

The sequencing sample was made of blood. The source of this sequence is a middle-aged man with Graves' hyperthyroidism. The chain carries TRBV11-2 and TRBJ1-1, with 7 bases matching TRBD1. CDR3 amino acids: CASSARQGNTEAFF. CDR3 DNA: TGTGCCAGCAGCGCCCGACAGGGGAACACTGAAGCTTTCTTT.